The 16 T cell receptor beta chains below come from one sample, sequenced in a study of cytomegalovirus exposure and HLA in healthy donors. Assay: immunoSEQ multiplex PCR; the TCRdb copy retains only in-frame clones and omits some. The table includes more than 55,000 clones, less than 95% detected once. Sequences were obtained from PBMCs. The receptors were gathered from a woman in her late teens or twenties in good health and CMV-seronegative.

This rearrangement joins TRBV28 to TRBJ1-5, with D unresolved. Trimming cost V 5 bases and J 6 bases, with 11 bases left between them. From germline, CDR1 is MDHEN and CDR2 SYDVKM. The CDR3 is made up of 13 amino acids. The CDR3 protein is CASSLEFGQPQHF. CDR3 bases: TGTGCCAGCAGTCTCGAGTTTGGTCAGCCCCAGCATTTT.

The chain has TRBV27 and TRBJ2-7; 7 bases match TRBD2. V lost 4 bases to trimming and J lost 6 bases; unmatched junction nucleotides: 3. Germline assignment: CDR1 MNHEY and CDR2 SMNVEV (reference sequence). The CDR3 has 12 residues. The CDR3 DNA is TGTGCCAGCAGTTGGACTAGAGGCGAGCAGTACTTC. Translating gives CASSWTRGEQYF.

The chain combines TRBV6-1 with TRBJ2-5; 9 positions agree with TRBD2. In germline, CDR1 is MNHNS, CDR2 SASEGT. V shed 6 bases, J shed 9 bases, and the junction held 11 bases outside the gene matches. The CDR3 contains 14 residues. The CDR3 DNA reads TGTGCCAGCAGCTGGACGCGGGGGGGGCTGTCCCAGTACTTC. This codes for CASSWTRGGLSQYF.

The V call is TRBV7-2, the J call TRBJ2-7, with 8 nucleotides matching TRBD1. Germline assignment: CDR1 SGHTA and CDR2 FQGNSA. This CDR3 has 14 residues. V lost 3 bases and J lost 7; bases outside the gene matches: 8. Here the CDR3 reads CASSFQGASEEQYF. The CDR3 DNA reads TGTGCCAGCAGCTTTCAGGGGGCGTCGGAAGAGCAGTACTTC.

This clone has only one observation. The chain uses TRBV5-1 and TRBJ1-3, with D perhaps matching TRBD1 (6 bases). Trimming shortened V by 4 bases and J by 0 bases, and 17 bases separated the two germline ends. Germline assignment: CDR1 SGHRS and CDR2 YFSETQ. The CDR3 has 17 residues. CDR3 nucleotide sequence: TGCGCCAGCAGCCTCTCCGGACAGTTAAACTCTGGAAACACCATATATTTT. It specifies CASSLSGQLNSGNTIYF.

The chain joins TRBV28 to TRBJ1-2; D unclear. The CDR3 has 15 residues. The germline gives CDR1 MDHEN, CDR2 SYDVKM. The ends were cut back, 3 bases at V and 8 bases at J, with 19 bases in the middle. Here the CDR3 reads CASSLKTPPQWGYTF. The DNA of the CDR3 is TGTGCCAGCAGTTTGAAAACCCCGCCTCAGTGGGGCTACACCTTC.

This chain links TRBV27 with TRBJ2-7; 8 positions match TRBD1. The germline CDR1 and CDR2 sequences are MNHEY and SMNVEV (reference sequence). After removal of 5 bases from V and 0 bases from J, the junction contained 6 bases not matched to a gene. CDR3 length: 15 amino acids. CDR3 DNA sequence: TGTGCCAGCAGTACGGACAGGGTTAGCTCCTACGAGCAGTACTTC. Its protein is CASSTDRVSSYEQYF.

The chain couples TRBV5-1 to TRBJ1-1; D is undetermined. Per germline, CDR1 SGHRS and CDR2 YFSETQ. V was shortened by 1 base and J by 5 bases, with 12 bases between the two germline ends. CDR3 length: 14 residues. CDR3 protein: CASSLSGMGTEAFF. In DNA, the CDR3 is TGCGCCAGCAGCTTGTCCGGGATGGGGACTGAAGCTTTCTTT.

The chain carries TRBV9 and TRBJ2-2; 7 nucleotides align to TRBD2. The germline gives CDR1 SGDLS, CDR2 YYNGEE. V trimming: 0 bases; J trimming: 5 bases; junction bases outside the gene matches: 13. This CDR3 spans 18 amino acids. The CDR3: CASSVEVGGSFQTGELFF. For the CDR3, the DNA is TGTGCCAGCAGCGTAGAAGTGGGAGGGAGCTTTCAGACCGGGGAGCTGTTTTTT. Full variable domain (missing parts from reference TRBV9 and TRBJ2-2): DSGVTQTPKHLITATGQRVTLRCSPRSGDLSVYWYQQSLDQGLQFLIQYYNGEERAKGNILERFSAQQFPDLHSELNLSSLELGDSALYFCASSVEVGGSFQTGELFFGEGSRLTVL.

The CDR3: CASSLVAGGGEQFF. As DNA, the CDR3 is TGTGCCAGCAGCTTAGTAGCGGGGGGAGGTGAGCAGTTCTTC. This sequence joins TRBV7-2 and TRBJ2-1, with 10 bases fitting TRBD2. Losses at the gene ends were 1 base for V and 9 bases for J; bases not matched to a gene: 3. The CDR3 extends over 14 amino acids. The germline CDR1 and CDR2 sequences are SGHTA and FQGNSA. The full variable domain, completed using reference TRBV7-2 and TRBJ2-1, is GAGVSQSPSNKVTEKGKDVELRCDPISGHTALYWYRQSLGQGLEFLIYFQGNSAPDKSGLPSDRFSAERTGGSVSTLTIQRTQQEDSAVYLCASSLVAGGGEQFFGPGTRLTVL.

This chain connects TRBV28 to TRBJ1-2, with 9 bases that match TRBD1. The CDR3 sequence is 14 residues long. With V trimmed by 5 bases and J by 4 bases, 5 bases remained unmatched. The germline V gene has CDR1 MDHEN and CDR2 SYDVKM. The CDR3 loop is CASSRTGASYGYTF. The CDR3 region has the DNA TGTGCCAGCAGTCGGACAGGGGCCAGCTATGGCTACACCTTC.

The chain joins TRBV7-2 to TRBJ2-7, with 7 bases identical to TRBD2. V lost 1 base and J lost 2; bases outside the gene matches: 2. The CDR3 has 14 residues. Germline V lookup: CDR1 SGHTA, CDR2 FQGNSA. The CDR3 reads CASSLGGGAYEQYF. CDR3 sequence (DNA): TGTGCCAGCAGCTTAGGGGGGGGTGCCTACGAGCAGTACTTC.

The CDR3 protein is CASSFGQGSETGFSYEQYF. For the CDR3, the DNA is TGTGCCAGCAGTTTTGGGCAGGGATCCGAGACAGGTTTCTCCTACGAGCAGTACTTC. This chain uses TRBV28 with TRBJ2-7; D may be TRBD1 (6 bases). V lost 3 bases to trimming and J lost 0 bases, with 24 bases between them. The CDR3 runs to 19 residues. Germline V gene lookup returns CDR1 MDHEN and CDR2 SYDVKM.

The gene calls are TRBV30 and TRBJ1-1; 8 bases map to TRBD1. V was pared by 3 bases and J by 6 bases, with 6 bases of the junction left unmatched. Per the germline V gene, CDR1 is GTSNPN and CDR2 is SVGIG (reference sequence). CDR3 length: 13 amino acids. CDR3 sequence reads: CAWSRQGPSEAFF. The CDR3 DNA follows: TGTGCCTGGAGCCGACAGGGGCCTTCTGAAGCTTTCTTT.

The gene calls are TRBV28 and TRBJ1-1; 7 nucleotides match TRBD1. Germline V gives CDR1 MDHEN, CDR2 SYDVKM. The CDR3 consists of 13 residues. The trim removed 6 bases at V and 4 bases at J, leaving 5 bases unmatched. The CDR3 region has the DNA TGTGCCAGCAGACTCACAGGGGCCACTGAAGCTTTCTTT. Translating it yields CASRLTGATEAFF.

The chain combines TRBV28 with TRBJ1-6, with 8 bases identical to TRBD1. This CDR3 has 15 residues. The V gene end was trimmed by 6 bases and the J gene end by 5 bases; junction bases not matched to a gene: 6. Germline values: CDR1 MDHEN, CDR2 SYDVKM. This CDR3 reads CASSILDRDNSPLHF. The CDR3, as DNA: TGTGCCAGCAGCATTCTGGACAGGGATAATTCACCCCTCCACTTT.